A single sample gave rise to the 21 T cell receptor beta chains below, sequenced in a study of T cells expressing NK-cell markers. TCRdb re-called the 5' RACE reads; one entry per CDR3 protein, DNA not given. The sample spans 150,000 to 200,000 distinct CDR3 sequences; the ten largest clones claim about 19%. Sequencing was carried out using blood T cells: a sorted CD56 or NKG2C T cell subset, CD4+ or CD8+ T cells, or bulk PBMC T cells (not recorded which). These receptors all come from a man between 18 and 69 years old in good health.

This chain links TRBV5-6 with TRBJ1-3. This CDR3 has 16 residues. Germline V lookup: CDR1 SGHDT, CDR2 YYEEEE. The CDR3 is CASSSLPWYSGNTIYF.

CDR3 amino acids: CSARMLSPSYEQYF. This rearrangement joins TRBV20-1 to TRBJ2-7. The germline gives CDR1 DFQATT, CDR2 SNEGSKA (reference sequence). The CDR3 is 14 amino acids.

The chain is built from TRBV7-9 and TRBJ2-5; the D gene TCRdb calls, TRBD2, cannot be checked with no DNA. This CDR3 is built from 14 residues. Germline V gene lookup returns CDR1 SEHNR and CDR2 FQNEAQ (reference sequence). This CDR3 is CASTLSGRLETQYF.

The chain employs TRBV7-9 and TRBJ1-1. CDR3 length: 15 amino acids. Per the germline V gene, CDR1 is SEHNR and CDR2 is FQNEAQ (reference sequence). This CDR3 is CASSEHRGQNTEAFF.

CDR3 amino acids: CASSSSDFGNQPQHF. The gene calls are TRBV13 and TRBJ1-5. CDR1 and CDR2 (germline): PRHDT, FYEKMQ (reference sequence). The CDR3 is made up of 15 amino acids.

The rearrangement uses TRBV11-2 and TRBJ1-2; the D call of TRBD1 rests on TCRdb alone, since no DNA is present to check it. The CDR3 is 13 amino acids. Germline CDR1 is SGHAT and CDR2 is FQNNGV. CDR3 sequence reads: CASSPPTGFGYTF.

V and J are TRBV2 and TRBJ2-7; no DNA is available, so the TRBD1 call from TCRdb remains unchecked. Germline loops: CDR1 SNHLY, CDR2 FYNNEI. The CDR3 is 16 amino acids. The CDR3 sequence: CASSDPGDRGLHEQYF. The whole variable domain, remainder taken from reference TRBV2 and TRBJ2-7, is EPEVTQTPSHQVTQMGQEVILRCVPISNHLYFYWYRQILGQKVEFLVSFYNNEISEKSEIFDDQFSVERPDGSNFTLKIRSTKLEDSAMYFCASSDPGDRGLHEQYFGPGTRLTVT.

The chain couples TRBV11-1 to TRBJ2-1; without DNA, the TCRdb call of TRBD1 cannot be checked. The CDR3 is 15 residues long. Germline lookup yields CDR1 SGHAT and CDR2 FQDESV (reference sequence). CDR3 residues: CASSLAGAESDEQFF. Based on the CDR3 plus reference TRBV11-1 and TRBJ2-1, the full variable domain is EAEVAQSPRYKITEKSQAVAFWCDPISGHATLYWYRQILGQGPELLVQFQDESVVDDSQLPKDRFSAERLKGVDSTLKIQPAELGDSAMYLCASSLAGAESDEQFFGPGTRLTVL.

The chain links TRBV13 to TRBJ1-2; TCRdb selects TRBD1, and the lack of DNA leaves this call unchecked. This CDR3 is 16 amino acids long. Germline V gene lookup returns CDR1 PRHDT and CDR2 FYEKMQ (reference sequence). CDR3 amino acids: CASSGPDGGLGYGYTF.

V is TRBV19 and J is TRBJ2-5; TCRdb's D call of TRBD2 is untestable without DNA. This CDR3 spans 17 amino acids. CDR1 is LNHDA and CDR2 is SQIVND in the germline V gene (reference sequence). CDR3: CASSLGRPLTYQETQYF.

This chain links TRBV6-1 with TRBJ2-5; there is no DNA to check the TCRdb D call of TRBD1. This CDR3 is 14 amino acids long. Germline V lookup: CDR1 MNHNS, CDR2 SASEGT. CDR3 residues: CASSNGQGGETQYF.

The chain is built from TRBV12-3 or TRBV12-4 and TRBJ2-7; with no DNA, the TCRdb D assignment of TRBD1 cannot be verified. CDR3 length equals 14 residues. The CDR3 region is CASSTHPGSDEQYF.

V is TRBV28 and J is TRBJ2-7; TCRdb designates TRBD2, a call that cannot be tested without DNA. CDR1 and CDR2 from the germline V gene are MDHEN and SYDVKM. The length of the CDR3 is 16 residues. CDR3: CASSEPMEAKHYEQYF.

V usage is TRBV7-3 and J usage is TRBJ2-3; TCRdb returns TRBD1, unconfirmable since there is no DNA. Germline CDR1 reads SGHTA; CDR2 reads FQGTGA. CDR3 size: 15 residues. The chain's CDR3 is CASSLLGGAIDTQYF.

V gene TRBV28 combines with J gene TRBJ2-7; there is no DNA to check the TCRdb D call of TRBD2. Germline CDR1 reads MDHEN; CDR2 reads SYDVKM. CDR3 length: 14 amino acids. CDR3 sequence reads: CASRPGTSGYEQYF. Full variable domain (missing parts from reference TRBV28 and TRBJ2-7): DVKVTQSSRYLVKRTGEKVFLECVQDMDHENMFWYRQDPGLGLRLIYFSYDVKMKEKGDIPEGYSVSREKKERFSLILESASTNQTSMYLCASRPGTSGYEQYFGPGTRLTVT.

The chain uses TRBV11-3 and TRBJ2-1; TCRdb calls TRBD2, which cannot be checked without DNA. The CDR3 runs to 14 residues. Per the germline V gene, CDR1 is SGHNT and CDR2 is YENEEA. The CDR3 loop is CASSPGGILGEQFF.

The chain combines TRBV27 with TRBJ2-1; the D call of TRBD2 rests on TCRdb alone, since no DNA is present to check it. The CDR3 is 19 residues long. Germline CDR1 and CDR2: MNHEY and SMNVEV (reference sequence). The CDR3 reads CASRGRSSGGALFRNEQFF.

V gene TRBV24-1 combines with J gene TRBJ2-3; the TCRdb D gene call, TRBD1, has no DNA to confirm it. CDR3 size: 15 residues. CDR1 is KGHDR and CDR2 is SFDVKD in the germline V gene. This chain's CDR3 is CATSEDDRDPDTQYF.

The rearrangement links TRBV12-3 or TRBV12-4 to TRBJ2-7. CDR3 length equals 11 residues. The CDR3: CASSHSYEQYF.

The rearrangement joins TRBV4-1 to TRBJ2-7; TCRdb names TRBD1, which stays unverified in the absence of DNA. Germline V CDR1 and CDR2: MGHRA, YSYEKL. The CDR3 totals 18 residues. CDR3 residues: CASSQDRGQGESSYEQYF.

This chain uses TRBV28 with TRBJ1-6. Germline V CDR1 and CDR2: MDHEN, SYDVKM. The CDR3 sequence is 15 residues long. The CDR3: CASIDLSGYNSPLHF.